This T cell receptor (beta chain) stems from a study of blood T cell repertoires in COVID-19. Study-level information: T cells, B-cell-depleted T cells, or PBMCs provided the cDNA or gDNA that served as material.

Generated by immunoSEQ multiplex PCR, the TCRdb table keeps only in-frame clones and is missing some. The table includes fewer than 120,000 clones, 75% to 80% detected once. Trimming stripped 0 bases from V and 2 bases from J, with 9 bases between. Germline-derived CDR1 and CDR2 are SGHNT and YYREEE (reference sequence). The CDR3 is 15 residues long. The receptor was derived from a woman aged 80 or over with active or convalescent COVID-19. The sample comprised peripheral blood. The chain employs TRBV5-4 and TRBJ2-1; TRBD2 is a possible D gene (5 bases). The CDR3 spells CASSLEEGAYNEQFF. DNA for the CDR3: TGTGCCAGCAGCTTGGAAGAGGGAGCCTACAATGAGCAGTTCTTC.